The source of this T cell receptor (beta chain) is a study of beta chain features in type 1 diabetes. In the study overall: The study found patients and healthy donors alike in age, gender and cell yields. Study-wide results and caveats: Researchers reported that naive, central memory and Treg TCRB repertoires appeared more similar in patients than in healthy donors. The cDNA sequencing approach could over-represent high-TCR-expressing cells.

Every donor had blood drawn once into heparin, roughly 100 mL on average. Expressed TCRB transcripts were sequenced after all isolated RNA was converted to cDNA. Sequenced by immunoSEQ multiplex PCR; TCRdb stores in-frame clones only, minus some. The sample consists of some 220,000 clones, 11% of them appearing once. This clone was observed many times. What it binds is not known. CDR3 size: 15 residues. CDR1 and CDR2 from the germline V gene are WNHNN and SYGVQD (reference sequence). Germline trimming cut 11 bases from V and 3 bases from J; bases unmatched to any gene: 12. The chain joins TRBV10-1 to TRBJ2-3; 9 bases agree with TRBD2. The receptor was derived from a man aged 18 to 35 in good health. Sequencing input: central memory CD4+ T cells from blood. DNA of the CDR3: TGCGCCCGCATTCATCGAGCGGGAGGTACAGATACGCAGTATTTT. Encoded protein: CARIHRAGGTDTQYF.